This T cell receptor (beta chain) was obtained from a study of cytomegalovirus exposure and HLA in healthy donors (dated by TCRdb to about 2017). About the investigation overall: According to an earlier analysis of 550 to 750 of the donors, some 180 million T cells yielded 95 million to 140 million unique TCR beta sequences and 250 to 350 Gb of sequence data. Of the roughly 430 genotyped donors, around 81% fell in the genetic ancestry cluster associated with self-reported Caucasian donors. To decide whether each TCR beta V gene segment behaved as functional or pseudogenic, an earlier analysis of some 600 of the donors relied on high-throughput TCR beta sequencing. Roughly 5 DR-DQ haplotypes were handled as single units for association and clustering because linkage in the cohort was strong. Every discovery cohort repertoire had been produced on one sequencing platform. A later genetic analysis used genome-wide SNP genotypes for about 60% of the roughly 670 donors, treating that subset as a discovery cohort. Donor age, sex, ethnicity and CMV serostatus were compiled alongside the repertoire data. Rather than drawing on any new phenotypic data, the later analysis identified candidate immune exposures from TCR beta sequences and the way those sequences occurred across donors. Along with the roughly 670-subject first cohort, a separate validation cohort of about 110 different subjects was used. The number of donors typed differed by locus, with roughly 620-630 for A, B, C, DRB1 and DQB1, 522 for DQA1, nearly 610 for DPA1, and some 450 for DPB1. In a later analysis, previously published TCR beta repertoires from 500 to 750 donors were re-analyzed and high-resolution HLA genotyping was added so that TCR occurrence patterns could be studied. High-throughput TCR immunosequencing, statistical association of individual TCRs with disease status, and machine learning were combined to predict cytomegalovirus infection status. Class I and class II HLA loci were covered by the typing at four-digit resolution. The aim of the study was to test whether cataloging public T cell receptors could identify signatures of past pathogen exposure. The T cell repertoires of several hundred subjects were profiled by immunosequencing and related to cytomegalovirus serostatus. Among roughly 400 genotyped donors of the cohort, an average of approximately 250,000 unique TCR beta nucleotide sequences were sequenced per donor, approximately 20% of them non-productive. Approximately 300 gigabases of sequencing data and 75 million to 85 million unique TCR sequences made up an early release that covered several hundred HLA-typed donors.

The CDR3 starts with the cysteine, ends with the phenylalanine, and has 14 residues. The entry retains the CDR3 DNA only, 42 bases that are in frame from base 1. The cohort consisted of approximately 670 healthy bone marrow donors. At the time of sampling, every cohort member was nominally healthy, though immune exposures that went unrecorded were likely present. The donor tested CMV seropositive, placing the donor among the 290 or so seropositive members of the cohort. A peripheral blood sample was provided by each donor, and peripheral blood mononuclear cells were used for TCR beta sequencing. The Qiagen DNeasy Blood Extraction Kit was used to extract genomic DNA from the blood cell samples. Library preparation used the immunoSEQ multiplex PCR assay. For the multiplex PCR, a mixture combining 60 forward primers for TCR Vbeta segments and 13 reverse primers for TCR Jbeta segments was used. A multiplex PCR assay on genomic DNA amplified the CDR3 region of rearranged TCR beta genes. On the Illumina HiSeq System, the amplified TCR beta libraries were sequenced as 87-base-pair reads. On the authors' methods: A later analysis counted tens of millions of unique TCR beta chains across the 690 or so repertoires, and roughly 10 million of these chains were shared by at least two donors. To remove PCR and sequencing errors, raw reads were error-corrected and collapsed into unique sequences using a nearest-neighbor algorithm that merged closely related sequences. Alignment of CDR3 sequences to IMGT reference sequences was used to assign V, D and J gene segments. For a sequence to be retained, a match of at least six nucleotides was required to both a V gene segment and a J gene segment. A rearrangement was called productive if the CDR3 had no stop codons and remained in frame with V and J, and every other rearrangement was called non-productive. CDR3 was defined by IMGT convention, running from the second conserved V-encoded cysteine to the conserved J-encoded phenylalanine. The earlier analysis of roughly 590 of the donors excluded sequences that lacked an unambiguous match to a single V gene segment. An earlier analysis of 587 of the donors classified V segments as functional when productive rearrangements were above 56.7% and as segregating when the standard deviation between donors was above 5%. A statistical classification framework was built to diagnose cytomegalovirus status from the catalog of TCR beta chain sequences. V and J gene assignment, in a later analysis, came from comparing TCR nucleotide sequences with IMGT/GENE-DB human TR gene sequences. The TCRdist pipeline was used in a later analysis to assign CDR3 sequences and most-parsimonious VDJ recombination scenarios. In a later analysis, each TCR beta chain was defined by its CDR3 amino acid sequence together with its V-gene family, and reads lacking a unique V-gene family were excluded. A later analysis removed 600 or so highly shared, low-generation-probability nucleotide sequences to deal with suspected cross-contamination and a sequencing artifact. In a later analysis, a clonal expansion index was calculated for each public chain from normalized within-repertoire ranks of inferred template counts. In a later analysis, generation probabilities were computed using a VDJ recombination model fitted to out-of-frame rearrangements, and the results were checked against IGoR. Hypergeometric tests were used in a later analysis to score TCR-TCR, TCR-HLA and TCR-CMV co-occurrence, with a repertoire-size bias correction applied to the TCR pairs. To estimate false discovery rates, a later analysis permuted the HLA or CMV assignments 20 times. A later analysis grouped co-occurring TCRs with DBSCAN, adding TCRdist sequence similarity when clustering within HLA-allele-positive subsets. For co-occurrence clustering, repertoires with fewer than 30,000 or more than 120,000 public chains were excluded, along with roughly 5 repertoires with anomalous nucleotide sharing. Imported from immuneACCESS, the table was reduced by TCRdb to in-frame sequences with V and J called. These copies leave out some clones; in studies compared against another copy, an unresolved V gene accounts for under half, and the cause of the remainder is not known. V and J calls and clone size follow that table, whereas D and trimming were derived from the DNA. The table for this sample lists approximately 170,000 clones; approximately 70% of them were counted only once. The ten largest clones represent approximately 5.1% of the sample.

On the study overall, not on this receptor specifically: A cluster of highly shared sequence variants was judged likely to be a technical artifact of the sequencing pipeline. A later analysis found that most CMV-associated TCR beta chains appeared HLA-restricted, with HLA associations seemingly driven largely by CMV exposure. In a later analysis, the rate of TCR association differed among HLA loci, with DRB1 alleles having the most associated TCRs and HLA-C alleles having the fewest. Because HLA typing was unavailable for some donors at each locus, only the typed subset was used in association tests. A further reported finding was that TCR beta sequences accurately predicted the HLA-A and HLA-B alleles for most subjects in the first cohort. The presence/absence analyses assumed that sequencing depth was roughly uniform across donors, and that assumption may not be true. In this cohort, only TCR beta chains were sequenced, and detectable features were limited by the absence of alpha or paired-chain data. Most TCR sequences were seen in very few donors, while some public TCRs were found in many individuals. A few of the identified cytomegalovirus-associated TCR beta chains were confirmed in vitro to be specific for cytomegalovirus antigens. The authors suggested that the approach could potentially be generalized to other disease states and immunological phenotypes. Specific HLA alleles were associated with more than 15,000 TCR beta sequences at a false discovery rate of 0.05 in a later analysis. The study listed 164 TCR beta chains as associated with cytomegalovirus. Compared with the approximately 670-donor mean, donors in an Asian-associated ancestry cluster had fewer N-insertions in productive TCRs, according to a later genetic analysis. In a later analysis, HLA-associated TCR beta chains showed more clonal expansion and lower generation probabilities than non-associated chains that were equally common. Because counts were too low, some 17 rarely observed V segments, including chromosome 9 orphons, were excluded from the earlier analysis of a few hundred of the donors. When HLA alleles, especially DR and DQ, strongly co-occurred, attributing TCR associations to individual alleles was difficult. In a later analysis, several top co-occurrence clusters were reported to appear linked to parvovirus B19, influenza, CMV and Epstein-Barr virus. V-gene and J-gene trimming of TCR beta chains was associated with a missense DCLRE1C variant in a later genetic analysis, and the association was replicated in an independent cohort. An earlier analysis of 587 of the donors showed that most TCR beta V segments appeared in productive rearrangements either about 87% or about 30% of the time, which broadly matched IMGT annotations. Linkage disequilibrium might explain the correlated functional status among segregating V segments, but an unknown experimental factor could not be excluded. The classifier was reported to diagnose cytomegalovirus status with high specificity and sensitivity in both the original and validation cohorts. Some IMGT-functional V segments, including TRBV6-2 and TRBV6-3, could not be told apart with the 87-base-pair reads, so those segments were excluded. For the cohort, immune exposure information was limited to CMV serostatus.

Comments on this clone: Its specific antigen is unknown. No much larger clone exists at a distance of one base, and base qualities are not known.

This sequence uses TRBV21-1 and TRBJ1-2. TRBV21-1 is noted as a pseudogene. The sequenced sample consisted of PBMCs. This clonotype originated in a woman aged 18-29 years in good health and CMV-seropositive. The nucleotides read TGTGCCAGCAGCTTACTCGGGGGGAACTATGGCTACACCTTC. This gives the protein CASSLLGGNYGYTF.